This T cell receptor (beta chain) comes out of a study of shared clonotypes between healthy human individuals. Overall study results and limits: Limited genetic and exposure-history diversity came from having few donors. About 5% of naive CD4 clonotypes were common to a few donors. Rarefaction revealed incomplete sorted-subset sequencing despite large depth.

The deep-level immunoSEQ assay was used. Sequenced by immunoSEQ multiplex PCR; TCRdb stores in-frame clones only, minus some. The sample consists of 2,100,000 or so clones, approximately 96% of them appearing once. Details on this clone: Its antigen is still unknown.

The CDR3 spans 16 residues. Germline V gene lookup returns CDR1 SGHRS and CDR2 YFSETQ. Germline trimming cut 0 bases from V and 3 bases from J; bases unmatched to any gene: 5. This receptor was obtained from a man between 18 and 35 years old in good health. V usage is TRBV5-1 and J usage is TRBJ2-7, with 11 nucleotides matching TRBD2. What was sequenced was naive CD4+ T cells sorted from blood. Subset specified: CD45RA+ positively selected. DNA for the CDR3: TGCGCCAGCAGCTTGGTCACTAGCGGGAGTTACTACGAGCAGTACTTC. This sequence encodes CASSLVTSGSYYEQYF. Full variable domain (missing parts from reference TRBV5-1 and TRBJ2-7): KAGVTQTPRYLIKTRGQQVTLSCSPISGHRSVSWYQQTPGQGLQFLFEYFSETQRNKGNFPGRFSGRQFSNSRSEMNVSTLELGDSALYLCASSLVTSGSYYEQYFGPGTRLTVT.